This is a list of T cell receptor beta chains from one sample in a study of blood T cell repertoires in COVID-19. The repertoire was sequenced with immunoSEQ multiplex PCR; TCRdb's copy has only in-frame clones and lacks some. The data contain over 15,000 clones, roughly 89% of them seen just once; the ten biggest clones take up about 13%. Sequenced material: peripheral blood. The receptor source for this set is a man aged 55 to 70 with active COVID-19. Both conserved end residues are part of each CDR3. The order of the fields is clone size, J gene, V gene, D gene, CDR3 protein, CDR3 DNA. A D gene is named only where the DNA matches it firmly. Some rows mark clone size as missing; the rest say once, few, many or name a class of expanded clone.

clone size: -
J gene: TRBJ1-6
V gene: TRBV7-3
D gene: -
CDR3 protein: CASSFDNNSPLHF
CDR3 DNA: TGTGCCAGCAGCTTTGACAATAATTCACCCCTCCACTTT

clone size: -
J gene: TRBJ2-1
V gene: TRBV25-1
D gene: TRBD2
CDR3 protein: CASSPLGGASNNEQFF
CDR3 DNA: TGTGCCAGCAGTCCTCTCGGGGGGGCAAGTAACAATGAGCAGTTCTTC

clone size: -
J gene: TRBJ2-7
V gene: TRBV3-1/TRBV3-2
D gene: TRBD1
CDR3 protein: CASSQQPGTGGEQYF
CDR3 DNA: TGTGCCAGCAGCCAACAACCCGGGACAGGGGGCGAGCAGTACTTC

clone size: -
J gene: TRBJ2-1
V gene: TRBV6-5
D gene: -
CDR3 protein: CASSYSIQGKNEQFF
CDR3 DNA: TGTGCCAGCAGTTACTCGATCCAGGGAAAAAATGAGCAGTTCTTC

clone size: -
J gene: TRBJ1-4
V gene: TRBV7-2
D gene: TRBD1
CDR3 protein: CASSLDRGREKLFF
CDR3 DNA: TGTGCCAGCAGCCTAGACAGGGGCCGCGAAAAACTGTTTTTT

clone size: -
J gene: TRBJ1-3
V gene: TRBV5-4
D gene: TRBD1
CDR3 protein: CASSLGQGSSGNTIYF
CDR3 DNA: TGTGCCAGCAGCTTGGGACAGGGGAGCTCTGGAAACACCATATATTTT

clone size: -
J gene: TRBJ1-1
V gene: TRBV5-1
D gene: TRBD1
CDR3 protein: CASSPARQGTEAFF
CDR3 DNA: TGCGCCAGCAGCCCCGCTCGACAGGGCACTGAAGCTTTCTTT

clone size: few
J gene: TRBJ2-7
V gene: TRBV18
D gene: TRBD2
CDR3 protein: CASSPTSGGAREQYF
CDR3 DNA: TGTGCCAGCTCACCGACTAGCGGGGGGGCTAGGGAGCAGTACTTC

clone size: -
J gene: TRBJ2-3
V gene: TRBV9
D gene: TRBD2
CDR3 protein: CASSVAGGRDTQYF
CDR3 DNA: TGTGCCAGCAGCGTCGCGGGGGGGCGCGATACGCAGTATTTT

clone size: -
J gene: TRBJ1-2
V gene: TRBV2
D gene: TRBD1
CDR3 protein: CASSDLRTGGVHGYTF
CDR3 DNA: TGTGCCAGCAGTGACCTGAGGACAGGGGGCGTCCATGGCTACACCTTC

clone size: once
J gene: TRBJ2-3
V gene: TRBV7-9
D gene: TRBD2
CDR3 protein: CASSPRGGRKDTQYF
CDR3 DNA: TGTGCCAGCAGCCCTCGGGGGGGCCGGAAAGATACGCAGTATTTT

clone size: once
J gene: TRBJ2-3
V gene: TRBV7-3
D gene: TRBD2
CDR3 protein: CASSPGTSGSDTQYF
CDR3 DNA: TGTGCCAGCAGCCCAGGGACTAGCGGGTCGGATACGCAGTATTTT

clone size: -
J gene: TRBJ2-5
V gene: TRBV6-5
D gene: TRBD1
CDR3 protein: CASRPTRGIDETQYF
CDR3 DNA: TGTGCCAGCAGGCCCACCAGGGGGATCGATGAGACCCAGTACTTC

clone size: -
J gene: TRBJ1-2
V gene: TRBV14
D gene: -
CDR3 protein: CASSQEADYGYTF
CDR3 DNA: TGTGCCAGCAGCCAAGAAGCCGACTATGGCTACACCTTC

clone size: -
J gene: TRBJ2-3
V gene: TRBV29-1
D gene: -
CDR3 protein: CSVPWGRTDTQYF
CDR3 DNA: TGCAGCGTCCCTTGGGGCCGCACAGATACGCAGTATTTT

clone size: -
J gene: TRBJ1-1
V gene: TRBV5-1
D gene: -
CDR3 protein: CASSLVALRGNTEAFF
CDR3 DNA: TGCGCCAGCAGCTTGGTGGCTTTGCGAGGGAACACTGAAGCTTTCTTT

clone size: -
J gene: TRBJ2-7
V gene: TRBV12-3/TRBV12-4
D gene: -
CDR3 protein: CASSGQSYEQYF
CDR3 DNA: TGTGCCAGCAGCGGACAGTCCTACGAGCAGTACTTC

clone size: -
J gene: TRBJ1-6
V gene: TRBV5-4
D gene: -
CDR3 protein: CASSLTGQNSPLHF
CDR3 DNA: TGTGCCAGCAGCTTGACAGGGCAGAATTCACCCCTCCACTTT

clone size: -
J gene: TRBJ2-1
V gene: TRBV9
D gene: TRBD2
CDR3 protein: CASSPRLATYNEQFF
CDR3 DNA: TGTGCCAGCAGCCCACGACTAGCGACGTACAATGAGCAGTTCTTC

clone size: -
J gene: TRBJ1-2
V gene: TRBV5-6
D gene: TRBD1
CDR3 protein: CASSRDRAYGYTF
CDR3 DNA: TGTGCCAGCAGCCGGGACAGGGCTTATGGCTACACCTTC

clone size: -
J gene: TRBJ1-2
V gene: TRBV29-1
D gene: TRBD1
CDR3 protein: CSVTGTGRDYGYTF
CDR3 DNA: TGCAGCGTAACCGGGACAGGGAGGGACTATGGCTACACCTTC

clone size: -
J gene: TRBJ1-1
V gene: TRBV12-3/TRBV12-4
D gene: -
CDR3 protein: CASSSYRDTEAFF
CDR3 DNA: TGTGCCAGCAGTTCATACAGAGACACTGAAGCTTTCTTT

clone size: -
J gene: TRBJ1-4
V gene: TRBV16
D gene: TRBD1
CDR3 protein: CASSRSGQHNEKLFF
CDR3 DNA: TGTGCCAGCAGCCGATCGGGACAGCATAATGAAAAACTGTTTTTT

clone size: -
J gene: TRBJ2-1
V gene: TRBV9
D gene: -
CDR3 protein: CASSVDLIPGNEQFF
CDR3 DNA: TGTGCCAGCAGCGTAGACTTGATACCCGGCAATGAGCAGTTCTTC

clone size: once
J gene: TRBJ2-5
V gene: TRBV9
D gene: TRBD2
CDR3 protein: CASSVGTSGGQETQYF
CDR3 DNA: TGTGCCAGCAGCGTAGGGACATCGGGAGGGCAAGAGACCCAGTACTTC

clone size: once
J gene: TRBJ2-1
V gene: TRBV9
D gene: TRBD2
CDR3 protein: CASSVGTSGGTGGSYNEQFF
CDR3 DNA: TGTGCCAGCAGCGTAGGGACTAGCGGGGGGACGGGAGGCTCCTACAATGAGCAGTTCTTC

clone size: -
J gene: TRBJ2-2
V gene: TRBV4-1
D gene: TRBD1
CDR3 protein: CASSHVGTGGLNTGELFF
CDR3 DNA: TGCGCCAGCAGCCACGTAGGGACAGGGGGCTTGAACACCGGGGAGCTGTTTTTT

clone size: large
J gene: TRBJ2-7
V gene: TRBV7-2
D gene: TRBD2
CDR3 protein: CASRPELAASYEQYF
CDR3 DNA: TGTGCCAGCAGACCTGAACTAGCGGCATCCTACGAGCAGTACTTC

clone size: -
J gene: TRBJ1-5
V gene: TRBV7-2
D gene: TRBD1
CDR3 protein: CASSLGFPGTGFGNQPQHF
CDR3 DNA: TGTGCCAGCAGCTTAGGGTTTCCCGGGACAGGGTTCGGAAATCAGCCCCAGCATTTT

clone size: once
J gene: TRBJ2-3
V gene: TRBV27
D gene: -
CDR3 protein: CASSLRGTDTQYF
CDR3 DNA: TGTGCCAGCAGTCTGCGGGGCACAGATACGCAGTATTTT

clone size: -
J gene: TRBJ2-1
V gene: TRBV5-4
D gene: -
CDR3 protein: CASSPPGFNEQFF
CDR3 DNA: TGTGCCAGCAGCCCGCCGGGGTTCAATGAGCAGTTCTTC

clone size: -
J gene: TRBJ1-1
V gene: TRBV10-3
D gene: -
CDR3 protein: CAIRVERGTEAFF
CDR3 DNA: TGTGCCATCAGGGTGGAACGGGGCACTGAAGCTTTCTTT

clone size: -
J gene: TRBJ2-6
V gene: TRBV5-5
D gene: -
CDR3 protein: CASSSAGTGANVLTF
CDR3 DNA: TGTGCCAGCAGTTCCGCAGGGACTGGGGCCAACGTCCTGACTTTC

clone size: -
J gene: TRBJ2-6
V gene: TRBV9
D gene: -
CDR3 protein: CASSVGRSGANVLTF
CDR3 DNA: TGTGCCAGCAGCGTAGGTCGCTCTGGGGCCAACGTCCTGACTTTC

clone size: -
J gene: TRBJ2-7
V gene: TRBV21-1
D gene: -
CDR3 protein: CASHDSGTGSYEQYF
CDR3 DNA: TGTGCCAGCCACGATAGCGGGACAGGGTCCTACGAGCAGTACTTC

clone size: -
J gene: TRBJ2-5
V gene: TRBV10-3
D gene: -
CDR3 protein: CAIRGGQGDSETQYF
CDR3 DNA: TGTGCCATCAGAGGAGGGCAGGGCGATTCAGAGACCCAGTACTTC

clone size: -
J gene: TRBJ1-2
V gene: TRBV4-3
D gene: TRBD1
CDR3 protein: CASSQEGGANYGYTF
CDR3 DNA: TGCGCCAGCAGCCAAGAAGGGGGCGCAAACTATGGCTACACCTTC

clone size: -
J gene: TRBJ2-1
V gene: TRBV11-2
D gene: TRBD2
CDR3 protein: CASRFLRGDSYNEQFF
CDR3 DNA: TGTGCCAGCAGGTTCTTACGGGGGGATTCCTACAATGAGCAGTTCTTC

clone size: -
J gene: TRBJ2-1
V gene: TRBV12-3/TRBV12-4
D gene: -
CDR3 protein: CASSFRVNEQFF
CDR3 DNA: TGTGCCAGCAGTTTTCGTGTCAATGAGCAGTTCTTC

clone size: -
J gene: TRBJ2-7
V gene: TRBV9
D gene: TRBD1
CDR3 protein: CASSSKRTGPGEQYF
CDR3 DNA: TGTGCCAGCAGCTCAAAGCGGACAGGGCCAGGCGAGCAGTACTTC

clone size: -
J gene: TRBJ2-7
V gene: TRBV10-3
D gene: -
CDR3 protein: CAIRTDYEQYF
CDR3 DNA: TGTGCCATCCGGACAGACTACGAGCAGTACTTC

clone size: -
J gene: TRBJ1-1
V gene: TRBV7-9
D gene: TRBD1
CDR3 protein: CASSSYRGGSAEAFF
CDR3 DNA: TGTGCCAGCAGCTCTTACAGGGGAGGCTCGGCTGAAGCTTTCTTT

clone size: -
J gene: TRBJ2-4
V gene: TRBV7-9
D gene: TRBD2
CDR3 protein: CASSSGGGARNIQYF
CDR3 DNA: TGTGCCAGCAGCTCGGGGGGAGGGGCCCGAAACATTCAGTACTTC

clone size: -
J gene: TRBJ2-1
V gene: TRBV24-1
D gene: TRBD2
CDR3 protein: CATSTYPGLAGRGGKDEQFF
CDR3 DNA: TGTGCCACCAGTACTTACCCTGGGCTAGCGGGACGGGGGGGGAAGGATGAGCAGTTCTTC

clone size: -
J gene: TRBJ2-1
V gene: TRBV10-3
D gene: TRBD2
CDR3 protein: CAISGGAVEQFF
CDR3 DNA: TGTGCCATCAGCGGGGGGGCGGTTGAGCAGTTCTTC

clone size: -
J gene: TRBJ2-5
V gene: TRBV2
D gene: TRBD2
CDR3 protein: CAKGTSGRALETQYF
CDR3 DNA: TGTGCCAAAGGGACTAGCGGGAGGGCCTTGGAGACCCAGTACTTC

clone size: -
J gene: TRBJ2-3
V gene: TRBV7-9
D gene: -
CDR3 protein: CASSRTIPSSTDTQYF
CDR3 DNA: TGTGCCAGCAGCCGGACTATTCCCTCCAGCACAGATACGCAGTATTTT

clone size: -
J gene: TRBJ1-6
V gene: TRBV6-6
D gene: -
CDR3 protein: CASSYGQTNSPLHF
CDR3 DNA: TGTGCCAGCAGTTACGGACAGACTAATTCACCCCTCCACTTT

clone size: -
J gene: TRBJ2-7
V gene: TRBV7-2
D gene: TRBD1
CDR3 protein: CASSLGPQGQISAYEQYF
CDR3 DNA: TGTGCCAGCAGCTTAGGCCCACAGGGACAGATTTCCGCCTACGAGCAGTACTTC

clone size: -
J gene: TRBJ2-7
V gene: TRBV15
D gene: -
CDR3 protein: CATSRNRVGSYEQYF
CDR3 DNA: TGTGCCACCAGCAGAAACAGGGTGGGGTCCTACGAGCAGTACTTC

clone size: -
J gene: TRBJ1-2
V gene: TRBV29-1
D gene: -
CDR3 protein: CSVQPRGGDGYTF
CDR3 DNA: TGCAGCGTCCAACCTCGGGGGGGGGATGGCTACACCTTC